This paragraph reports one T cell receptor (beta chain). What antigen it recognizes has not been identified. No base quality information exists; no much larger clone differs at one position. The data derive from a study of cytomegalovirus exposure and HLA in healthy donors (dated by TCRdb to 2015 to 2018). In terms of the full investigation: A later analysis indicated that the roughly 120 validation repertoires were generated on the platform also employed for the approximately 690 repertoires of the first cohort. The aim of the study was to test whether cataloging public T cell receptors could identify signatures of past pathogen exposure. Along with the roughly 700-subject first cohort, a separate validation cohort of over a hundred different subjects was used. High-throughput TCR immunosequencing, statistical association of individual TCRs with disease status, and machine learning were combined to predict cytomegalovirus infection status.

The donors belonged to the validation cohort of approximately 130 subjects, which was separate from the roughly 700-subject first cohort. Overall study outcomes, separate from this receptor: Across donors, most TCR sequences were observed very rarely, whereas some public TCRs were present in many individuals. The study listed 164 TCR beta chains as associated with cytomegalovirus. A later analysis had no HLA typing for the validation cohort, so co-occurrence there was scored across all 110 or so repertoires. The classifier was reported to diagnose cytomegalovirus status with high specificity and sensitivity in both the original cohort and the validation cohort. Three of the identified cytomegalovirus-associated TCR beta chains were confirmed in vitro to be specific for cytomegalovirus antigens. The authors suggested that the approach could potentially be extended to other disease states and immunological phenotypes. Of the cluster scores, around 95% were above 0 in a later analysis, which found that TCRs clustered in the first cohort also tended to co-occur in the roughly 130 validation repertoires.

To prepare the library, the immunoSEQ multiplex PCR assay was applied. The study's processing was this. To diagnose cytomegalovirus status from the catalog of TCR beta chain sequences, a statistical classification framework was built. TCRdb holds this immuneACCESS table with in-frame rearrangements only. Some clones are missing; in checked studies, unresolved V genes explain under half, and the rest has no known cause. V and J calls plus clone size are reproduced from that table; the DNA served to infer D and trimming. The sample yields over 200,000 clones; approximately 86% were counted once. The biggest ten clones account for 2.9% of the sample. This receptor was identified in a woman younger than 30 in good health and CMV-seronegative. The sample consisted of PBMCs.

The DNA reads TGTGCCATCAGTGACCTTACCAACAGGGGCTCCTACAATGAGCAGTTCTTC. This codes for CAISDLTNRGSYNEQFF. The chain employs TRBV10-3 and TRBJ2-1; the junction holds 7 bases that match TRBD1. The CDR3 holds 17 amino acids from the cysteine to the phenylalanine. Only the CDR3 portion is preserved as DNA: 51 bases, with reading frame beginning at the first base. The germline V gene yields ENHRY for CDR1 and SYGVKD for CDR2. From V the trimming removes 3 bases and from J it removes 0 bases, while the gene matches leave 8 bases of the junction unaccounted for.